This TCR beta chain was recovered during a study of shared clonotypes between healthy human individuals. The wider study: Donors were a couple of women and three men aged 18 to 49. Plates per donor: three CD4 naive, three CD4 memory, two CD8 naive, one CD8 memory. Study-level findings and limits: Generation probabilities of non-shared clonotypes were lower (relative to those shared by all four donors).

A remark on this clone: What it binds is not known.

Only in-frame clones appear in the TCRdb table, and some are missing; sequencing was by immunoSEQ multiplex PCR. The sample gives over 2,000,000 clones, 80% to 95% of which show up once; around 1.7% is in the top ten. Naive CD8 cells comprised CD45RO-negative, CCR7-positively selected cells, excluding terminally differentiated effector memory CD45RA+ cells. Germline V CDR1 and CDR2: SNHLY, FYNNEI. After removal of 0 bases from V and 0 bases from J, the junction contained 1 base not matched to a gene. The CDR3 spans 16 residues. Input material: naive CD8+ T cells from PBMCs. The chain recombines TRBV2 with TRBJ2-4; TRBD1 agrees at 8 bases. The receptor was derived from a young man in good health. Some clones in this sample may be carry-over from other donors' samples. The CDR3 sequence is CASSEARGPAKNIQYF. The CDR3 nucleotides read TGTGCCAGCAGTGAAGCCAGGGGGCCAGCCAAAAACATTCAGTACTTC. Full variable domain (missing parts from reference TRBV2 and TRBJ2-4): EPEVTQTPSHQVTQMGQEVILRCVPISNHLYFYWYRQILGQKVEFLVSFYNNEISEKSEIFDDQFSVERPDGSNFTLKIRSTKLEDSAMYFCASSEARGPAKNIQYFGAGTRLSVL.